The T cell receptor (beta chain) described here comes from a study of blood T cell repertoires in COVID-19. Study-level background: Samples representing acute and convalescent COVID-19 were sourced from the United States, Italy and Spain. From T cells, B-cell-depleted T cells, or PBMCs came the material, which was cDNA or gDNA.

The V and J ends lost 4 bases and 4 bases respectively, with 11 bases between them. CDR3 length: 13 amino acids. The germline V gene encodes CDR1 SGHDT and CDR2 YYEEEE. Methods used by the authors: Estimates of nucleated cell counts were drawn from the amplification of reference gene primers. Some clones are missing from TCRdb's copy, which holds only in-frame ones; the method was immunoSEQ multiplex PCR. The DNA was the basis for D and trimming; V, J and clone size are from that table. The data hold about 100,000 clones, with roughly nine tenths observed a single time. This chain connects TRBV5-6 to TRBJ1-2; perhaps TRBD1 as D (6 bases). This TCR derives from a man between 45 and 60 years old with active COVID-19. Sequenced: peripheral blood. As DNA, the CDR3 is TGTGCCAGCAGCGTACAGGGATCCTATGGCTACACCTTC. This sequence encodes CASSVQGSYGYTF.